This T cell receptor beta chain originates from a study of tumor-infiltrating lymphocytes in localized non-small cell lung cancer. The wider study: Each patient gave resected tumor and non-adjacent uninvolved lung tissue.

Some clones are missing from TCRdb's copy, which holds only in-frame ones; the method was immunoSEQ multiplex PCR. The table records more than 5,500 clones, 71% of them present only once. With respect to this clone: Antigen: not known.

Study observations and caveats: Each assay used a separate piece of the same tissue. Only some patients had TCR sequencing, depending on available tissue.

From germline, CDR1 is MNHEY and CDR2 SVGAGI. CDR3 length equals 14 residues. The V end lost 0 bases, the J end lost 3 bases, and 8 bases lay between the germline ends. The sample taken for sequencing was lung tumor tissue. The sequence came from a human donor with non-small cell lung cancer. The chain uses TRBV6-5 and TRBJ1-1; D gene uncertain. The DNA for the CDR3 is TGTGCCAGCAGTTACTCGGGCAGACACACTGAAGCTTTCTTT. Protein product: CASSYSGRHTEAFF.